Listed here are 10 T cell receptor beta chains from one sample, sequenced in a study of cytomegalovirus exposure and HLA in healthy donors. Amplification used 60 Vbeta primers and 13 Jbeta primers. Sequencing used immunoSEQ multiplex PCR; TCRdb keeps in-frame clones, though not all of them. The table for this sample gives 100,000 to 150,000 clones. The sample consisted of PBMCs. The receptor source for this set is a man aged 35-49 years in good health and CMV-seronegative.

As DNA, the CDR3 is TGTGCCAGCAGTTACTCGATCGGCAGGACTTACTATGGCTACACCTTC. Encoded protein: CASSYSIGRTYYGYTF. V and J are TRBV6-5 and TRBJ1-2; D remains ambiguous. This CDR3 spans 16 amino acids. Germline V gene data show CDR1 as MNHEY and CDR2 as SVGAGI. The germline V and J ends were trimmed by 0 bases and 3 bases, with 14 bases remaining between them.

The chain recombines TRBV10-3 with TRBJ2-1; 11 bases are a match to TRBD1. CDR1 ENHRY and CDR2 SYGVKD come from the germline V gene. V lost 3 bases to trimming and J lost 7 bases; unmatched junction nucleotides: 14. This CDR3 is 18 amino acids long. The CDR3 here is CAISEPRGGDRGINEQFF. The CDR3 DNA follows: TGTGCCATCAGTGAACCCCGGGGAGGGGACAGGGGGATAAATGAGCAGTTCTTC.

The chain has TRBV4-2 and TRBJ2-1; D is possibly TRBD2 (6 bases). The CDR3 is 14 residues long. The V gene's germline CDR1 is LGHNA and CDR2 YNFKEQ. V gave up 4 bases and J gave up 6 bases, with 13 bases separating them. The DNA for the CDR3 is TGTGCCAGCAGCCGAGTGGGGGGAACCAATGAGCAGTTCTTC. Amino acids: CASSRVGGTNEQFF.

The rearrangement joins TRBV5-1 to TRBJ2-2, with a weak D call TRBD1 (5 bases). V was cut by 0 bases and J by 6 bases, with 9 bases left in between. The CDR3 length is 14 residues. Germline loops: CDR1 SGHRS, CDR2 YFSETQ. The CDR3 loop is CASSLDSRAGELFF. In nucleotides, the CDR3 is TGCGCCAGCAGCTTGGACTCCAGGGCCGGGGAGCTGTTTTTT.

The rearrangement links TRBV19 to TRBJ2-6, with 9 positions matching TRBD1. V shed 7 bases, J shed 4 bases, and the junction held 5 bases outside the gene matches. This CDR3 is built from 15 residues. The V gene's germline CDR1 is LNHDA and CDR2 SQIVND (reference sequence). The CDR3 sequence: CASKDRGSGANVLTF. CDR3 nucleotide sequence: TGTGCCAGTAAAGACAGGGGGTCGGGGGCCAACGTCCTGACTTTC.

The gene calls are TRBV11-3 and TRBJ2-7, with 9 nucleotides matching TRBD2. The CDR3 extends over 15 amino acids. The germline V gene has CDR1 SGHNT and CDR2 YENEEA. The junction had 9 bases not matched to a gene; V was cut back by 3 bases and J by 6 bases. CDR3 loop: CASSFGLAGGGEQYF. The CDR3 nucleotides are TGTGCCAGCAGCTTCGGCTTGGCGGGAGGGGGCGAGCAGTACTTC.

The chain employs TRBV7-4 and TRBJ2-7; 10 bases match TRBD1. The J segment lost 7 bases and the V segment lost 4 bases, leaving 13 bases of the junction unmatched. There are 16 residues in the CDR3. The germline V gene encodes CDR1 SGHVT and CDR2 SQSDAQ. The CDR3 is CASSSTRDRGSHEQYF. Written as DNA, the CDR3 is TGTGCCAGCAGCTCTACAAGGGACAGGGGTTCCCATGAGCAGTACTTC. The full variable domain, with the rest looked up from reference TRBV7-4 and TRBJ2-7, is GAGVSQSPRYKVAKRGRDVALRCDSISGHVTLYWYRQTLGQGSEVLTYSQSDAQRDKSGRPSGRFSAERPERSVSTLKIQRTEQGDSAVYLCASSSTRDRGSHEQYFGPGTRLTVT.

The chain combines TRBV11-2 with TRBJ2-7; 9 nucleotides line up with TRBD2. The CDR3 spans 16 residues. Germline V gives CDR1 SGHAT, CDR2 FQNNGV. With 0 bases clipped from V and 2 bases from J, the junction kept 5 bases outside the gene matches. The CDR3 here is CASSLESGRRTYEQYF. CDR3 sequence (DNA): TGTGCCAGCAGCTTAGAAAGCGGGAGGCGTACCTACGAGCAGTACTTC.

The chain recombines TRBV5-1 with TRBJ1-2; D unclear. Germline V gene data show CDR1 as SGHRS and CDR2 as YFSETQ. Trimming took 1 base from V and 0 from J, leaving 7 bases between them. The CDR3 sequence is 14 residues long. CDR3 loop: CASSLIAANYGYTF. As DNA, the CDR3 is TGCGCCAGCAGCTTGATTGCGGCTAACTATGGCTACACCTTC. Full variable domain (rest looked up from reference TRBV5-1 and TRBJ1-2): KAGVTQTPRYLIKTRGQQVTLSCSPISGHRSVSWYQQTPGQGLQFLFEYFSETQRNKGNFPGRFSGRQFSNSRSEMNVSTLELGDSALYLCASSLIAANYGYTFGSGTRLTVV.

The chain has TRBV7-9 and TRBJ2-1; TRBD2 agrees at 8 bases. With 5 bases clipped from V and 0 bases from J, the junction kept 3 bases outside the gene matches. Germline V gives CDR1 SEHNR, CDR2 FQNEAQ (reference sequence). The CDR3 length is 15 residues. For the CDR3, the DNA is TGTGCCAGCAGCCTCAGCGGGAGCTCCTACAATGAGCAGTTCTTC. Protein sequence: CASSLSGSSYNEQFF.